Presented here are 20 T cell receptor beta chains from one specimen sequenced in a study of blood T cell repertoires in COVID-19. Measured with immunoSEQ multiplex PCR; TCRdb has only the in-frame clones, and not every one. The sample records roughly 170,000 clones, about 80% being singletons. Material for sequencing was peripheral blood. The origin of the receptors is a human donor in a cohort sampled during active COVID-19.

This sequence joins TRBV5-6 and TRBJ2-7, with a tentative D call TRBD1 (5 bases). Germline CDR1 and CDR2: SGHDT and YYEEEE. The CDR3 runs to 13 residues. V lost 1 base and J lost 2, with 7 bases in between. For the CDR3, the DNA is TGTGCCAGCAGCTTGCAGGGCCCCTACGAGCAGTACTTC. The encoded protein is CASSLQGPYEQYF.

The V gene is TRBV10-1, the J gene TRBJ2-1, with 7 bases matching TRBD1. Germline-derived CDR1 and CDR2 are WNHNN and SYGVQD (reference sequence). Trimming cost V 3 bases and J 4 bases; bases outside gene matches: 3. CDR3 length: 14 residues. Here the CDR3 DNA reads TGCGCCAGCAGTGACGGGACAGTTTACAATGAGCAGTTCTTC. Protein: CASSDGTVYNEQFF.

The chain joins TRBV6-1 to TRBJ2-7; no reliable D call. Trimming stripped 3 bases from V and 0 bases from J, with 12 bases between. There are 15 residues in the CDR3. CDR1 is MNHNS, CDR2 SASEGT, per germline. CDR3 sequence reads: CASSEDLGSSYEQYF. The CDR3 region has the DNA TGTGCCAGCAGTGAGGATCTAGGTAGCTCCTACGAGCAGTACTTC.

This clone came up a few times. The chain has TRBV5-4 and TRBJ2-7; D is possibly TRBD2 (6 bases). The CDR3 covers 14 residues. Germline-derived CDR1 and CDR2 are SGHNT and YYREEE (reference sequence). V gave up 2 bases and J gave up 2 bases, with 11 bases separating them. The CDR3 region is CASSFGSDTYEQYF. CDR3 DNA: TGTGCCAGCAGCTTCGGGAGCGATACCTACGAGCAGTACTTC.

This rearrangement joins TRBV9 to TRBJ1-2, with 7 bases lining up with TRBD1. Germline loops: CDR1 SGDLS, CDR2 YYNGEE. The CDR3 contains 16 residues. Germline trimming cut 3 bases from V and 4 bases from J; bases unmatched to any gene: 12. The CDR3 loop is CASSDRRQGVGYGYTF. The CDR3 coding sequence is TGTGCCAGCAGCGACAGGCGACAGGGAGTTGGCTATGGCTACACCTTC.

Regarding this clone: Other DNA sequences from this sample encode an identical CDR3 as well. This sequence joins TRBV29-1 and TRBJ1-1; D remains ambiguous. The length of the CDR3 is 11 residues. Germline CDR1 is SQVTM and CDR2 is ANQGSEA. The V end lost 3 bases, the J end lost 3 bases, and 5 bases lay between the germline ends. The CDR3 sequence: CSVDRDTEAFF. In DNA form, the CDR3 reads TGCAGCGTTGACCGGGACACTGAAGCTTTCTTT.

The gene calls are TRBV14 and TRBJ2-7, with D tentatively TRBD1 (5 bases). Deletions cut 2 bases from V and 3 bases from J, with 8 bases between. The CDR3 totals 13 residues. Germline loops: CDR1 SGHDN, CDR2 FVKESK. In DNA, the CDR3 is TGTGCCAGCAGCCAACAGGGTATCTACGAGCAGTACTTC. It codes for CASSQQGIYEQYF.

The chain joins TRBV10-2 to TRBJ1-5; 9 bases align to TRBD1. The germline V gene has CDR1 WSHSY and CDR2 SAAADI. The length of the CDR3 is 17 residues. V gave up 5 bases and J gave up 7 bases; unmatched junction bases: 15. The CDR3 region has the DNA TGCGCCAGCAGTCCAGGCCCAGGGGACAGGGAGGGCCAGCCCCAGCATTTT. Translated, it gives CASSPGPGDREGQPQHF.

The rearrangement joins TRBV15 to TRBJ1-2; no firm D call. This CDR3 is built from 13 residues. Germline loops: CDR1 LNHNV, CDR2 YYDKDF (reference sequence). V shed 1 base and J shed 4 bases, with 7 bases lying between them. The CDR3 protein is CATSRAGSYGYTF. The CDR3 region has the DNA TGTGCCACCAGCAGAGCGGGTTCCTATGGCTACACCTTC.

This clone was recorded only once. This rearrangement joins TRBV5-1 to TRBJ2-7, with 12 nucleotides matching TRBD2. Germline CDR1 reads SGHRS; CDR2 reads YFSETQ. The CDR3 runs 15 residues. The V segment lost 4 bases and the J segment 2 bases; nucleotides outside the gene matches: 4. As DNA, the CDR3 is TGCGCCAGCAGCACAACTAGCGGGGGGACCTACGAGCAGTACTTC. Its protein product is CASSTTSGGTYEQYF.

The chain combines TRBV6-5 with TRBJ1-1; a weak D match, TRBD1 (6 bases). Germline V CDR1 and CDR2: MNHEY, SVGAGI. Trimming cost V 4 bases and J 1 base, with 13 bases left between them. This CDR3 spans 15 amino acids. The CDR3 loop reads CASSSRQEENTEAFF. Here the CDR3 DNA reads TGTGCCAGCAGTTCAAGACAGGAGGAGAACACTGAAGCTTTCTTT.

This clone was observed a few times. The chain links TRBV14 to TRBJ1-2, with TRBD1 identical over 11 bases. V was pared by 4 bases and J by 10 bases, with 11 bases of the junction left unmatched. This CDR3 is 15 amino acids long. CDR1 SGHDN and CDR2 FVKESK come from the germline V gene. The CDR3 region is CASSPPGQGARDYTF. The CDR3 DNA sequence: TGTGCCAGCAGCCCCCCCGGACAGGGGGCTCGTGACTACACCTTC.

This clone was seen a handful of times. V usage is TRBV5-4 and J usage is TRBJ2-5; the match to TRBD2 covers 10 bases. This CDR3 region has 17 residues. V was pared by 0 bases and J by 3 bases, with 8 bases of the junction left unmatched. Germline CDR1 SGHNT, CDR2 YYREEE (reference sequence). As DNA, the CDR3 is TGTGCCAGCAGCTTGGGTCCCCAGCGGGGGGGTAAAGAGACCCAGTACTTC. The encoded protein is CASSLGPQRGGKETQYF.

The V call is TRBV3-1 (or the pseudogene TRBV3-2), the J call TRBJ1-5, with D possibly being TRBD1 (6 bases). V lost 4 bases and J lost 6, with 16 bases in between. Germline V gene sequence: CDR1 LGHDT, CDR2 YNNKEL (reference sequence). The CDR3 has 15 amino acids. The DNA of the CDR3 is TGTGCCAGCAGCCGAGCCGGGGGGGCGGGTCAGCCCCAGCATTTT. Residues: CASSRAGGAGQPQHF.

This clone showed up just once. The chain has TRBV28 and TRBJ1-1; 12 positions agree with TRBD1. V was pared by 1 base and J by 4 bases, with 4 bases of the junction left unmatched. The CDR3 runs to 16 residues. Germline CDR1 and CDR2: MDHEN and SYDVKM. In DNA form, the CDR3 reads TGTGCCAGCAGTTTATTAGGGACAGGGGGCTCCACTGAAGCTTTCTTT. This gives the protein CASSLLGTGGSTEAFF. Combining the CDR3 with reference TRBV28 and TRBJ1-1 gives the whole variable domain DVKVTQSSRYLVKRTGEKVFLECVQDMDHENMFWYRQDPGLGLRLIYFSYDVKMKEKGDIPEGYSVSREKKERFSLILESASTNQTSMYLCASSLLGTGGSTEAFFGQGTRLTVV.

The rearrangement uses TRBV19 and TRBJ1-1, with D maybe TRBD1 (6 bases). Trimming removed 7 bases from V and 7 bases from J, with 16 bases in between. Germline CDR1 reads LNHDA; CDR2 reads SQIVND (reference sequence). This CDR3 spans 13 amino acids. CDR3 coding DNA: TGTGCCAGTACCTGGGGGGGGCCCGATGAAGCTTTCTTT. Translated: CASTWGGPDEAFF.

The table lists this clone with a count of one. The rearrangement joins TRBV19 to TRBJ2-5, with D perhaps TRBD2 (6 bases). The germline V and J ends were trimmed by 8 bases and 1 base, with 17 bases remaining between them. CDR3 length: 15 amino acids. CDR1 and CDR2 from the germline V gene are LNHDA and SQIVND (reference sequence). CDR3 loop: CASGEEGFTQETQYF. The CDR3 DNA reads as TGTGCCAGTGGGGAGGAGGGGTTTACCCAAGAGACCCAGTACTTC.

The genes are TRBV12-3 or TRBV12-4 and TRBJ2-7, with D possibly being TRBD1 (5 bases). V lost 2 bases, J lost 0 bases, and 5 bases lay in between. The CDR3 has 13 residues. CDR3 sequence reads: CASSLQGSYEQYF. In DNA, the CDR3 is TGTGCCAGCAGTTTACAGGGCTCCTACGAGCAGTACTTC.

The V gene is TRBV19, the J gene TRBJ2-6, with TRBD1 identical over 9 bases. From germline, CDR1 is LNHDA and CDR2 SQIVND (reference sequence). There are 17 residues in the CDR3. V lost 8 bases and J lost 2; bases outside the gene matches: 10. CDR3 amino acids: CASRTRTGVPGANVLTF. The DNA for the CDR3 is TGTGCCAGTCGGACCAGGACAGGGGTACCTGGGGCCAACGTCCTGACTTTC. Variable domain in full (rest from reference TRBV19 and TRBJ2-6): DGGITQSPKYLFRKEGQNVTLSCEQNLNHDAMYWYRQDPGQGLRLIYYSQIVNDFQKGDIAEGYSVSREKKESFPLTVTSAQKNPTAFYLCASRTRTGVPGANVLTFGAGSRLTVL.

The rearrangement joins TRBV10-1 to TRBJ1-1, with D possibly being TRBD1 (5 bases). With 0 bases removed from V and 10 bases from J, the gap between germline ends came to 18 bases. The germline CDR1 and CDR2 sequences are WNHNN and SYGVQD (reference sequence). CDR3 length: 15 residues. CDR3 region: CASSESAGEGGSAFF. The CDR3 DNA is TGCGCCAGCAGTGAGTCGGCGGGGGAAGGAGGATCAGCTTTCTTT.